These 4 T cell receptor beta chains were sequenced from one sample in a study of blood T cell repertoires in COVID-19. Repertoires were generated with immunoSEQ multiplex PCR, while TCRdb's copy carries only in-frame clones and drops some. The table has some 150,000 clones, roughly 90% seen once; the top ten hold 0.9% to 0.95%. The sequenced sample consisted of peripheral blood. These receptors came from a woman between 50 and 59 years old with acute or convalescent COVID-19.

The chain has TRBV5-4 and TRBJ2-3; TRBD2 matches at 7 bases. The CDR3 has 14 amino acids. The V and J ends lost 1 base and 1 base, in that order; junction bases with no gene match: 0. The germline gives CDR1 SGHNT, CDR2 YYREEE (reference sequence). DNA of the CDR3: TGTGCCAGCAGCTTGAGCGGGGGCACAGATACGCAGTATTTT. It codes for CASSLSGGTDTQYF. The full variable domain, rest sourced from reference TRBV5-4 and TRBJ2-3, is ETGVTQSPTHLIKTRGQQVTLRCSSQSGHNTVSWYQQALGQGPQFIFQYYREEENGRGNFPPRFSGLQFPNYSSELNVNALELDDSALYLCASSLSGGTDTQYFGPGTRLTVL.

J is TRBJ2-7 and V is TRBV5-4, with 8 nucleotides matching TRBD1. With 4 bases clipped from V and 7 bases from J, the junction kept 4 bases outside the gene matches. The CDR3 loop spans 12 amino acids. Germline CDR1 is SGHNT and CDR2 is YYREEE (reference sequence). The CDR3 sequence: CASSLTGGEQYF. In nucleotides, the CDR3 is TGTGCCAGCAGCCTAACAGGGGGTGAGCAGTACTTC.

This chain uses TRBV24-1 with TRBJ1-1, with D hard to call. Trimming cost V 2 bases and J 1 base, with 4 bases left between them. From germline, CDR1 is KGHDR and CDR2 SFDVKD. The CDR3 consists of 13 residues. In nucleotides, the CDR3 is TGTGCCACCAGTGATTCAGGGAACACTGAAGCTTTCTTT. Its protein product is CATSDSGNTEAFF.

This clone was seen only once. The chain combines TRBV19 with TRBJ1-5, with TRBD1 matching over 8 bases. V shed 3 bases, J shed 0 bases, and the junction held 10 bases outside the gene matches. Germline CDR1 and CDR2: LNHDA and SQIVND (reference sequence). The CDR3 extends over 18 amino acids. Here the CDR3 DNA reads TGTGCCAGTAGTATTAGAACAGGGGGAGGAGGTAGCAATCAGCCCCAGCATTTT. Protein: CASSIRTGGGGSNQPQHF.